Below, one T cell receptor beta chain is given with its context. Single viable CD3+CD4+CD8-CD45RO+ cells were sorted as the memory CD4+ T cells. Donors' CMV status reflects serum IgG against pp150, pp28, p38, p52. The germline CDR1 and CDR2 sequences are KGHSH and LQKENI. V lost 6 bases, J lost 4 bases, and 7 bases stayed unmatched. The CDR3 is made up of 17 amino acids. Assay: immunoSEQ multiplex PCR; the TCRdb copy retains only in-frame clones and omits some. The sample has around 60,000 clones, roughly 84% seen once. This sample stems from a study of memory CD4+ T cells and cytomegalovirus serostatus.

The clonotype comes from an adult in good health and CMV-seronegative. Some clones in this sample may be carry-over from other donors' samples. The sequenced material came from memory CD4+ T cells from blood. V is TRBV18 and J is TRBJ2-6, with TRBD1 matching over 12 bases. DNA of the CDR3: TGTGCCAGCTCGGATGGGACAGGGGGCGCCGGGGCCAACGTCCTGACTTTC. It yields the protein CASSDGTGGAGANVLTF.